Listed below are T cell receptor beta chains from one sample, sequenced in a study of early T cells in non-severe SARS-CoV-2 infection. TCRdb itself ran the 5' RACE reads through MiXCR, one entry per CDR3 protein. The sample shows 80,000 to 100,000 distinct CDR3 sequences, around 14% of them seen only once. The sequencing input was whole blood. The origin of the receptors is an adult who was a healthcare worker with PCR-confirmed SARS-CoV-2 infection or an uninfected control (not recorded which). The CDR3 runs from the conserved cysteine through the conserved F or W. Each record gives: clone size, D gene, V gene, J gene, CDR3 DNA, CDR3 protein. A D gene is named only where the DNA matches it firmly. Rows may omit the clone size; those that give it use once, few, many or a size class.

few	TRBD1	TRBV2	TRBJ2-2	TGTGCCAGCAGTCCGGACAGGGTTTGGACCGGGGAGCTGTTTTTT	CASSPDRVWTGELFF
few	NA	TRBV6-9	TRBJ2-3	TGTGCCAGCAGTTCATCCAGGTCAGATACGCAGTATTTT	CASSSSRSDTQYF
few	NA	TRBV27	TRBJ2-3	TGTGCCAGCAGTTTACAGGCAGTGGCAGATACGCAGTATTTT	CASSLQAVADTQYF
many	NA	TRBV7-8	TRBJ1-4	TGTGCCAGCAGCCTTCGACGCAATGAAAAACTGTTTTTT	CASSLRRNEKLFF
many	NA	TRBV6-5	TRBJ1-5	TGTGGTAGATGGGGGGCTGAACAGCCCCAGCATTTT	CGRWGAEQPQHF
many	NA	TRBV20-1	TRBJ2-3	TGCAGTGCTAGCTGGGAGGCCCTCACAGATACGCAGTATTTT	CSASWEALTDTQYF
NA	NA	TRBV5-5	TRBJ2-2	TGTGCCAGCAGCCCGGGGGACGACACCGGGGAGCTGTTTTTT	CASSPGDDTGELFF
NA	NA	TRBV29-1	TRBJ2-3	TGCAGCGGTCTGGGGACAGATACGCAGTATTTT	CSGLGTDTQYF
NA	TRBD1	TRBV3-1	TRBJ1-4	TGTGCCAGCAGCCTAGGGGGACAGGGCGCAACTAATGAAAAACTGTTTTTT	CASSLGGQGATNEKLFF
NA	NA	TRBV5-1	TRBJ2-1	TGCGCCAGCAGCATCAGAACAAATGAGCAGTTCTTC	CASSIRTNEQFF
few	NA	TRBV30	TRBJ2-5	TGTGCCTGGAATTTGCGGTACCAAGAGACCCAGTACTTC	CAWNLRYQETQYF
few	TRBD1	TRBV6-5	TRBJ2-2	TGTGCCAGCAGCCCTGGACAGGGGGCTGCGAACACCGGGGAGCTGTTTTTT	CASSPGQGAANTGELFF
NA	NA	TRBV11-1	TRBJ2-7	TGTGCCAGCAGCTTAGCGACCCTAAACTACGAGCAGTACTTC	CASSLATLNYEQYF
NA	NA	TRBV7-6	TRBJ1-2	TGTGCCAGCAGCTCGGGACGGTACTATGGCTACACCTTC	CASSSGRYYGYTF
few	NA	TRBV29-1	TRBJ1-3	TGCAGCGCCTCGGACGGCTGGATCGGAAACACCATATATTTT	CSASDGWIGNTIYF
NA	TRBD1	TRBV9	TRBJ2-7	TGTGCCAGCAGCTTTAGGACAGGGTCGTCCGAGCAGTACTTC	CASSFRTGSSEQYF
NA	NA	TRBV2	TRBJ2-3	TGTGCCGCCGTAGGCCCCGCGGGAACTTACACAGATACGCAGTATTTT	CAAVGPAGTYTDTQYF
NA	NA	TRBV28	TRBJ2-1	TGTGCCAGCAGTTTGCCTATTGGTTCCTACAATGAGCAGTTCTTC	CASSLPIGSYNEQFF
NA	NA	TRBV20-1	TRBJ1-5	TGCAGTGCTAGGCGGGGGGCGAACCTTCGAGATAGCAATCAGCCCCAGCATTTT	CSARRGANLRDSNQPQHF
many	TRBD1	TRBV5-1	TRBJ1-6	TGCGCCAGCAGGATCGAAAGACAGGGACCTTCACCCCTCCACTTT	CASRIERQGPSPLHF
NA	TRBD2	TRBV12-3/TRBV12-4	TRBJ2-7	TGTGCCAGCAGTCTTAGCGGGTTAACCTACGAGCAGTACTTC	CASSLSGLTYEQYF
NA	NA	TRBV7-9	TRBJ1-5	TGTGCCAGCAGTTCCTACTTAGGGACATCGGGGCAGCCCCAGCATTTT	CASSSYLGTSGQPQHF
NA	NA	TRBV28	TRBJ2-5	TGTGCCAGCAGCCATGGACAGCAAGAGATCGAGACCCAGTACTTC	CASSHGQQEIETQYF
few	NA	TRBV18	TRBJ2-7	TGTGCCAGCTCACCACCGAGTTACTACGAGCAGTACTTC	CASSPPSYYEQYF
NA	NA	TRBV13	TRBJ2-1	TGTGCCAGCAGCTTAGTGGGTCCCCAGAGCAATGAGCAGTTCTTC	CASSLVGPQSNEQFF
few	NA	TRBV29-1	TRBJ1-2	TGCAGCGTCCCAGTGGTACAGAAAGCTAACTATGGCTACACCTTC	CSVPVVQKANYGYTF
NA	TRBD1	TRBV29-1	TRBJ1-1	TGCAGCGCCGGACAGGTATCGAACACTGAAGCTTTCTTT	CSAGQVSNTEAFF
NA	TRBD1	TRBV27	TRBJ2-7	TGTGCCAGCAGTCCAACGGGGACAGCCTTTTACGAGCAGTACTTC	CASSPTGTAFYEQYF
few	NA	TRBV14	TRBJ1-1	TGTGCCAGCAGCCAAGACTACCCCACGGGGGGTGAAGCTTTCTTT	CASSQDYPTGGEAFF
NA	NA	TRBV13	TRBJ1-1	TGTGCCAGCGAAGGGGTCGACACTGAAGCTTTCTTT	CASEGVDTEAFF
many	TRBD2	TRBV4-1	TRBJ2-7	TGCGCCAGCAGCCAAGAAGGAAGGAGCGGGGGTTACGAGCAGTACTTC	CASSQEGRSGGYEQYF
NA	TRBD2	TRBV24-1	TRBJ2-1	TGTGCCACCAGTGATTTGGCGGGAGGCAGTAAGAATGAGCAGTTCTTC	CATSDLAGGSKNEQFF
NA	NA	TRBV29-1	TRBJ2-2	TGCAGCGCCCCGACAGCGAACACCGGGGAGCTGTTTTTT	CSAPTANTGELFF
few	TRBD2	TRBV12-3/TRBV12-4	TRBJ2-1	TGTGCCAGCAGGGCCTGGAGCGGGAGATCGGATGAGCAGTTCTTC	CASRAWSGRSDEQFF
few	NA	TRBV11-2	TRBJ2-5	TGTGCCAGCAGCTTAGAGACGACCCAGTACTTC	CASSLETTQYF
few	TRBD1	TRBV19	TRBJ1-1	TGTGCCAGTAGACGGGACAGGGGGCAAACTGAAGCTTTCTTT	CASRRDRGQTEAFF
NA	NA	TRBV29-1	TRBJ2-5	TGCAGCGTTGGTTGGGGAGGCCAAGAGACCCAGCACTTC	CSVGWGGQETQHF
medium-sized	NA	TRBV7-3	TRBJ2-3	TGTGCCAGCAGCTTCGGACTGGGGGAGTTGTATTTT	CASSFGLGELYF
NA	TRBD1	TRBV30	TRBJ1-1	TGTGCCTGGAGTATAGGACAGGGGGCCACTGAAGCTTTCTTT	CAWSIGQGATEAFF
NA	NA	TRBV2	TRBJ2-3	TGTGCCAGCAGTCAATACAGGGCTAGCACAGATACGCAGTATTTT	CASSQYRASTDTQYF
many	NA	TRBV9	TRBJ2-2	TGTGCCAGCAGCGTAGCTTACGGGAGATGGTCCGGGGAGCTGTTTTTT	CASSVAYGRWSGELFF
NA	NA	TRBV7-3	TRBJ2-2	TGTGCCAGCAGCTTACAAGGGGAGACCGGGGAGCTGTTTTTT	CASSLQGETGELFF
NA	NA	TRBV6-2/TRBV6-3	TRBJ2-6	TGTGCCAGCAGTTACGTGGCAGGGATCCCCTCTGGGGCCAACGTCCTGACTTTC	CASSYVAGIPSGANVLTF
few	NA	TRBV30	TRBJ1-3	TGTGCCTGGAGCTTGTTTGGAAACACCATATATTTT	CAWSLFGNTIYF
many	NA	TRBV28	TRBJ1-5	TGTGCCAGCGGACGTTCTTTGGGGGTTAATCAGCCCCAGCATTTT	CASGRSLGVNQPQHF